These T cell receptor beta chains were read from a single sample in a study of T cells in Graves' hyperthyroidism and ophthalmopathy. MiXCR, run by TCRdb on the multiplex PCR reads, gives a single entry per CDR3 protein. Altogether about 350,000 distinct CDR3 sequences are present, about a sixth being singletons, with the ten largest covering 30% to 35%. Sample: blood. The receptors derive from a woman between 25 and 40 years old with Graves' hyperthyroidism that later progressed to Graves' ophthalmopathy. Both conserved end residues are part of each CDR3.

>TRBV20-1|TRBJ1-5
CSARGQGGQPQHF
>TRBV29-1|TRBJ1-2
CSVEKLGGYTF
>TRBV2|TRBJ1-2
CARKTGALANYGYTF
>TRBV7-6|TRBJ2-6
CASSFQDRGTIGANVLTF
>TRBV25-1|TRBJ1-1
CASSESSKAFF
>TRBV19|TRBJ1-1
CASRSTGGTEAFF
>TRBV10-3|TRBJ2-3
CAISGLRTSGDGRTDTQYF
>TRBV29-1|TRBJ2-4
CSVGGGGNIQYF
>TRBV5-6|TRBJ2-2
CASSNTGFNTGELFF
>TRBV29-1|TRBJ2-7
CSVEDRGDSKDEQYF
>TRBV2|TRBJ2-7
CASIRDYEQYF
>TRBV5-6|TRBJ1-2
CASSFAGGDGYTF
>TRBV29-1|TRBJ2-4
CSVEGDGDIQYF
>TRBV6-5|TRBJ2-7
CASSYGATYEQYF
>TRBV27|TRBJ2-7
CASSLEPSYEQYF
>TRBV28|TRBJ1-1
CASSQATGRRTEAFF
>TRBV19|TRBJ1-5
CASSIKGPMAYSNQPQHF
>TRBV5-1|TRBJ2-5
CASRISGQKQETQYF
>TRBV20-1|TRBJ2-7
CSASGPDTYEQYF
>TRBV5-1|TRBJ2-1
CASSSTGGGGSGFYNEQFF
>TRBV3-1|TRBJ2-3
CASSQDGPPDTQYF
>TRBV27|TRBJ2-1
CASSPQPLGGGSYNEQFF
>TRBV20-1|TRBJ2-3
CSAQRGGVFTDTQYF
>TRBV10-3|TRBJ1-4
CAISENYRDVNEKLFF
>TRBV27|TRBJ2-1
CASSFQGAGHEQFF
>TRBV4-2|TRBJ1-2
CASSQVGLNYGYTF
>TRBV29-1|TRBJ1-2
CSVGWGANYGYTF
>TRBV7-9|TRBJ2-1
CASSLVFGRNPNEQFF
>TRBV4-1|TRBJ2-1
CASSPGGLPGGNEQFF
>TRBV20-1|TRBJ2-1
CSARQPWGTGTSGIMARNEQFF
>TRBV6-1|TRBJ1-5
CASSGMILRSNQPQHF
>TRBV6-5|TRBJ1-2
CASRYGQATYGYTF
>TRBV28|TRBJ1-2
CASSGPSYGYTF